This T cell receptor beta chain originates from a study of shared clonotypes between healthy human individuals. The test was conducted at deep level. Using immunoSEQ multiplex PCR, the repertoire was profiled, and TCRdb retains in-frame clones only, with some absent. The sample carries roughly 2.6 million clones, roughly 92% recorded once. In regard to this clone: Different DNA sequences within this sample yield the same CDR3.

The investigators split CD4+ cells into a CD45RA+ naive subset and a CD45RA-negative memory subset. The sample comprised naive CD4+ T cells sorted from blood. The subset here: CD45RA+ positively selected. The receptor comes from a man aged 18-30 years in good health.

In DNA, the CDR3 is TGTGCCAGCAGTGCTACCTACGAGCAGTACTTC. Translated: CASSATYEQYF. The chain combines TRBV6-5 with TRBJ2-7, with no clear D. Germline CDR1 and CDR2: MNHEY and SVGAGI. V dropped 5 bases and J dropped 2 bases, with 4 bases sitting between them. The CDR3 sequence is 11 residues long.